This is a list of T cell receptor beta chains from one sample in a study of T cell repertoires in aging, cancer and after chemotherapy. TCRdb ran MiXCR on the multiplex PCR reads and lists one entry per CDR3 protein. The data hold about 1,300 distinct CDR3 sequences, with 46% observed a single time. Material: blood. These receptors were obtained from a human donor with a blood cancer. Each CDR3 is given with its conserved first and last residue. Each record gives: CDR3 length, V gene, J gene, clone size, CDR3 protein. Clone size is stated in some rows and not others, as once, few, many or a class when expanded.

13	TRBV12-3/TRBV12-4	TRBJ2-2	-	CASSTLAGGELFF
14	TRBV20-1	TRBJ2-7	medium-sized	CSARFSGGRLEQYF
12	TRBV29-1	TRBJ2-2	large	CISRGHTGELFF
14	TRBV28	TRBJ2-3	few	CASSVASRTDTQYF
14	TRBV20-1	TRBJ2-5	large	CSAISSGSRETQYF
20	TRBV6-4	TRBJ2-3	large	CASSDRGGQGLAGVLDTQYF
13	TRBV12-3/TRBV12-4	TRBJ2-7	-	CASRLAGGYEQYF
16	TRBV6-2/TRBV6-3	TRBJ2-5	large	CASSYGLAGTQETQYF
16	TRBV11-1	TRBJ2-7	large	CASSPRGGAGGSEQYF
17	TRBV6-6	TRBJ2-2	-	CASSHRLAGGPPGELFF
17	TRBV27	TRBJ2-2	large	CASSLSPGRADTGELFF
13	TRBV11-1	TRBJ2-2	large	CASNRERTGELFF
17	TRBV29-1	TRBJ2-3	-	CSVDASPGQGSTDTQYF
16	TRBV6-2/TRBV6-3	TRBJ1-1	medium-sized	CASSYPIRQANTEAFF
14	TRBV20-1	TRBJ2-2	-	CSVRGTLNTGELFF
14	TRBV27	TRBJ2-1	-	CASSQQKFYNEQFF
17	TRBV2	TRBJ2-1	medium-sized	CASTRTSLGLSYNEQFF
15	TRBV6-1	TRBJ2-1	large	CASIMSGGSYNEQFF
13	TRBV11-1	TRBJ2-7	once	CASSSSGKDEQYF
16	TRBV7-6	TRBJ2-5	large	CASSLAVAGLGETQYF
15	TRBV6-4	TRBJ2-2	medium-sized	CASSSSHSGTGELFF
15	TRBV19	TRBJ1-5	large	CASSMGGTGLQPQHF
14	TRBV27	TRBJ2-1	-	CASSPLAGGNEQFF
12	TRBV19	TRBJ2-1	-	CASSIEGPGQFF
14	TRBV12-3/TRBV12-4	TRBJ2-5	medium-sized	CASSKAGDLETQYF
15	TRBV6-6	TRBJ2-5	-	CASGITAGNQETQYF
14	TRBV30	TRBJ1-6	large	CAWSEPGQDSPLHF
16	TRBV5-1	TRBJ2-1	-	CASSGSLIAGGGEQFF
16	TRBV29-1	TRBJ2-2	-	CSVGRGQGANTGELFF
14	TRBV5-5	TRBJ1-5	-	CASWVFYSNQPQHF
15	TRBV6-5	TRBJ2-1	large	CASSYSLQGPNEQFF
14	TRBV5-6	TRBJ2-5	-	CASSPRRDGETQYF
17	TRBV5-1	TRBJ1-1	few	CASSNVRTGGDRTEAFF
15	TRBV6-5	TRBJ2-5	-	CASSGLAGGQETQYF
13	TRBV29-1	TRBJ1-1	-	CSVSGGRNTEAFF
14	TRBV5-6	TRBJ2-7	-	CASSLPARAHEQYF
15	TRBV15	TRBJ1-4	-	CATSRRTGLNEKLFF
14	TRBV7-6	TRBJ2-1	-	CASSGLAGYNEQFF
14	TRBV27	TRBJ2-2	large	CASSYSGGTGELFF
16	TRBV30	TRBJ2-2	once	CASSSSTLTNTGELFF
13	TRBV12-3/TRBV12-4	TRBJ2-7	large	CASRTDRGGEQYF
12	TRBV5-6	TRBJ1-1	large	CASSLGTFEAFF